The clone carrying this TCR beta chain showed up just a few times. The antigen remains undetermined. Expressed TCRB transcripts were sequenced after all isolated RNA was converted to cDNA. TCRdb's table, derived via immunoSEQ multiplex PCR, lists solely in-frame clones and lacks some. The sample carries roughly 340,000 clones, roughly 12% recorded once. This entry is derived from a study of beta chain features in type 1 diabetes. Study-level background: Across the samples, 107,917,701 sorted cells were examined in total.

Between the trimmed V and J ends, which lost 1 base and 1 base, there was a span of 11 bases. The CDR3 consists of 16 residues. Per the germline V gene, CDR1 is MGHDK and CDR2 is SYGVNS. Study-wide points: Among all four CD4+ subsets, Type 1 diabetes patients had TCRB CDR3s that were moderately but significantly shorter. Individuals with type 1 diabetes displayed fewer insertions and more deletions at VDJ junctions. The naive, central memory and Treg TCRB repertoires showed an apparent similarity that was greater among patients than among healthy donors.

Source material: naive CD4+ T cells from blood. The TCR originated in a woman aged 18-29 years with type 1 diabetes. This sequence joins TRBV25-1 and TRBJ2-1; D may be TRBD1 (5 bases). CDR3 residues: CASSELRAGSYNEQFF. The CDR3, as DNA: TGTGCCAGCAGTGAATTGCGAGCAGGGTCCTACAATGAGCAGTTCTTC.